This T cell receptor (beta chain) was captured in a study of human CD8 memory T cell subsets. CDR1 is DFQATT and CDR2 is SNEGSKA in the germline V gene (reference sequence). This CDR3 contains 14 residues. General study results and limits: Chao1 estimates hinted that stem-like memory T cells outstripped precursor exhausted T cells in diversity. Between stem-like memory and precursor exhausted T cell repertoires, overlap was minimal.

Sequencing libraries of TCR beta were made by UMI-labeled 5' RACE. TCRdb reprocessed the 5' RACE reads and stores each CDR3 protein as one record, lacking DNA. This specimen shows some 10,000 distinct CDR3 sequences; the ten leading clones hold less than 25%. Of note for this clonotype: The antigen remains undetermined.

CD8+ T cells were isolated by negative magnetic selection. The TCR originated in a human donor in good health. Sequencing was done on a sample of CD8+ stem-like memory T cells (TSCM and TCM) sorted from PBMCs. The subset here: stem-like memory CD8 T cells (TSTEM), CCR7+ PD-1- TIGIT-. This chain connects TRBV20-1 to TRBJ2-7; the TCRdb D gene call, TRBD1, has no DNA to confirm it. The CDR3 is CSARTGDTFYEQYF.